This T cell receptor (beta chain) was identified in a study of metastatic and nonmetastatic thyroid tumors. Study summary: Thyroid patients, malignant and benign, had repertoires compared across blood and tumor or nodule tissue.

Findings and caveats of the study: According to reports, the diversity of TCR beta was significantly higher in malignant thyroid tumors than in benign nodules, and this held in both blood and tumor samples.

Authors' processing steps: A classifier of distant metastasis in papillary thyroid cancer was built from CDR3 differences (across clinicopathological groups). TCRdb redid the clone calls on the PCR reads using MiXCR. TCRdb's processing, not the authors', yielded these V and J calls. The table includes about 15,000 clones, almost 35% detected once. Points on this clone: The antigen is undetermined.

Patients were all untreated before their thyroid surgery. The sequenced sample consisted of tumor tissue. The source is a female donor with papillary thyroid cancer or a benign thyroid nodule (not recorded which). Some clones in this sample may be carry-over from other donors' samples.

The CDR3 sequence: CSATGTSANEQYF. The DNA of the CDR3 is TGCAGTGCTACCGGGACTAGCGCTAACGAGCAGTACTTC. The V call is TRBV20-1, the J call TRBJ2-7, with 10 bases fitting TRBD2. The CDR3 sequence is 13 residues long. V shed 4 bases, J shed 5 bases, and the junction held 5 bases outside the gene matches. Germline CDR1 is DFQATT and CDR2 is SNEGSKA (reference sequence).